This T cell receptor (beta chain) was captured by sequencing in a study of shared clonotypes between healthy human individuals. Study overall: Each donor's CD4 naive and CD4 memory cells filled three plates apiece, CD8 naive two, and CD8 memory one.

Notes on the study in general: Naive CD4 clonotype sharing across a few donors was approximately 5%.

Libraries were prepared by immunoSEQ multiplex PCR; TCRdb keeps only in-frame clonotypes and omits some of them. The sample lists about 1.5 million clones; 95% to 99% were seen once. The CDR3 contains 17 residues. CDR1 and CDR2 (germline): LGHNA, YSLEER. V lost 1 base and J 4 bases, leaving 16 bases between the germline ends. As for this clone: What it binds is unknown.

Material for sequencing was naive CD4+ T cells sorted from blood. Subset here: CD45RA+ positively selected. The sequence derives from a man aged 30 to 39 in good health. The rearrangement links TRBV4-3 to TRBJ2-2, with D perhaps matching TRBD1 (5 bases). The CDR3 loop is CASSQVSQGVSTGELFF. The CDR3 bases are TGCGCCAGCAGCCAAGTAAGCCAGGGTGTTAGCACCGGGGAGCTGTTTTTT.